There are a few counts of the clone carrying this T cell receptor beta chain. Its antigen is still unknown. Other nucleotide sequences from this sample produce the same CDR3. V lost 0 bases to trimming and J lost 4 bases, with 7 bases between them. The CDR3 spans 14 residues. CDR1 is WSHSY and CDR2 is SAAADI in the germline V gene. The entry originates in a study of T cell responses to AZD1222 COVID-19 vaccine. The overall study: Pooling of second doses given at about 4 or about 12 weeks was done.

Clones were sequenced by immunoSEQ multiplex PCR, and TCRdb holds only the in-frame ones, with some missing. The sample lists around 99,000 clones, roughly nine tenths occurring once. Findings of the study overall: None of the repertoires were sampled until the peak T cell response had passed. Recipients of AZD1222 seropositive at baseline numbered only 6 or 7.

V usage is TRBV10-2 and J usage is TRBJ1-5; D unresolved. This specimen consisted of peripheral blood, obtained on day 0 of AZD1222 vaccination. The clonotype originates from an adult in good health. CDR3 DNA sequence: TGCGCCAGCAGTGAGTCTGGCCTTAATCAGCCCCAGCATTTT. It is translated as CASSESGLNQPQHF.